These 3 T cell receptor beta chains share one sample of origin, sequenced in a study of control samples from healthy donors and cancer patients. Using immunoSEQ multiplex PCR, the repertoire was profiled, and TCRdb retains in-frame clones only, with some absent. The sample includes roughly 120,000 clones, roughly 91% seen only once; the top ten take roughly 1.7%. The specimen was PBMCs. These receptors were taken from a man aged 45-65 years with head and neck cancer.

The chain has TRBV12-3 or TRBV12-4 and TRBJ1-2; no reliable D call. With 2 bases removed from V and 4 bases from J, the gap between germline ends came to 5 bases. The CDR3 loop spans 12 amino acids. CDR3 sequence reads: CASSLTSYGYTF. In nucleotides, the CDR3 is TGTGCCAGCAGTTTAACCAGCTATGGCTACACCTTC.

The chain carries TRBV30 and TRBJ2-1, with D maybe TRBD1 (6 bases). Germline values: CDR1 GTSNPN, CDR2 SVGIG (reference sequence). With 2 bases removed from V and 0 bases from J, the gap between germline ends came to 14 bases. This CDR3 contains 16 residues. In nucleotides, the CDR3 is TGTGCCTGGAGTCCACAGGGTTTAAGCTCCTACAATGAGCAGTTCTTC. It yields the protein CAWSPQGLSSYNEQFF. Full variable domain (remainder filled in from reference TRBV30 and TRBJ2-1): SQTIHQWPATLVQPVGSPLSLECTVEGTSNPNLYWYRQAAGRGLQLLFYSVGIGQISSEVPQNLSASRPQDRQFILSSKKLLLSDSGFYLCAWSPQGLSSYNEQFFGPGTRLTVL.

The chain has TRBV19 and TRBJ2-5; no clear D gene. Trimming took off 5 bases at V and 2 bases at J, with 15 bases between the two ends. The CDR3 extends over 15 amino acids. Germline V gives CDR1 LNHDA, CDR2 SQIVND (reference sequence). CDR3: CASSSYTGPQETQYF. In nucleotides, the CDR3 is TGTGCCAGTAGTTCGTACACCGGGCCACAAGAGACCCAGTACTTC.